This T cell receptor (beta chain) was sequenced for a study of patients and donors after allogeneic stem cell transplantation. CDR1 is SNHLY and CDR2 is FYNNEI in the germline V gene. The V and J ends lost 4 bases and 4 bases, in that order; junction bases with no gene match: 6. This CDR3 spans 14 amino acids. Each CDR3 protein gets one entry after TCRdb re-called the RT-PCR reads with MiXCR. Of roughly 140,000 distinct CDR3 sequences in the sample, roughly two fifths are singletons; the top ten hold around half. The chain is built from TRBV2 and TRBJ1-2, with 7 bases aligning to TRBD1. The source is a human donor who was either an allogeneic HSCT recipient or a stem cell or donor lymphocyte infusion donor (not recorded which). It is not recorded whose cells these are; they may come from a transplant donor. The sequenced sample was blood, either unsorted or a sorted T cell fraction (not recorded which). The CDR3 protein is CASSARGESYGYTF. The CDR3 DNA is TGTGCCAGCAGTGCCAGGGGGGAGTCCTATGGCTACACCTTC.